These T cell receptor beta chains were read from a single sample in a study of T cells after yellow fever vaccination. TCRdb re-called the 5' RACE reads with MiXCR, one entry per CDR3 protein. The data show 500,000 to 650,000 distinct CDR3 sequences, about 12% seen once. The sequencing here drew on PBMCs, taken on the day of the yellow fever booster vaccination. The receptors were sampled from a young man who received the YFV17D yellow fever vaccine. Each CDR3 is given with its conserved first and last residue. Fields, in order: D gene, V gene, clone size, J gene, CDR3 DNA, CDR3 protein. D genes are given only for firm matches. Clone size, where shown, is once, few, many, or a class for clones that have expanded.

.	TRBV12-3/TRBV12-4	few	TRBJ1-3	TGTGCCAGCAGTTTTATCGACTCTGGAAACACCATATATTTT	CASSFIDSGNTIYF
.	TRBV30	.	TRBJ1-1	TGTGCCTGGAGGCGAGGGGCTAGAAACACTGAAGCTTTCTTT	CAWRRGARNTEAFF
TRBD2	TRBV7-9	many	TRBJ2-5	TGTGCCAGCAGCTTACGGACTAGCGCGGAGACCCAGTACTTC	CASSLRTSAETQYF
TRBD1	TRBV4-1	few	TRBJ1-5	TGCGCCAGCAGCCCCGGACAGGGAACTTGGCAGCCCCAGCATTTT	CASSPGQGTWQPQHF
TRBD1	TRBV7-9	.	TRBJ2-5	TGTGCCAGCAGCGATAGGGGGCGAGAGACCCAGTACTTC	CASSDRGRETQYF
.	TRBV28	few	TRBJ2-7	TGTGCCAGCAAAAAGGGAATGGTCGAGCAGTACTTC	CASKKGMVEQYF
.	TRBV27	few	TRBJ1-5	TGTGCCAGCACCCAAGCGGGGCCGGGAGGCAATCAGCCCCAGCATTTT	CASTQAGPGGNQPQHF
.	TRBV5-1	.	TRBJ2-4	TGCGCCAGCAGCTTGGGATATGAGGGTATTAAAAACATTCAGTACTTC	CASSLGYEGIKNIQYF
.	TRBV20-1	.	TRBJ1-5	TGCAGTGCTAGTGGACAGATCAATCAGCCCCAGCATTTT	CSASGQINQPQHF
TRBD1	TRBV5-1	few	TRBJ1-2	TGCGCCAGCAGCGTGACAGGGGTTGGCTACACCTTC	CASSVTGVGYTF
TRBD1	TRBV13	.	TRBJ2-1	TGTGCCAGCAGCCCCCAGGACAGGGGGTTGACTGGCTCCTACAATGAGCAGTTCTTC	CASSPQDRGLTGSYNEQFF
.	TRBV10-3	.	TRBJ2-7	TGTGCCATTTGGGGGTCGGGGGTGGACGAGCAGTACTTC	CAIWGSGVDEQYF
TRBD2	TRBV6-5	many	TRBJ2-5	TGTGCCAGCAGTTACGGAGCGGGAGGAGAGACCCAGTACTTC	CASSYGAGGETQYF
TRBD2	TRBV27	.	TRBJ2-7	TGTGCCAGCAGTTTTCTTGGCGGGAGTGGGGTGCAGTACTTC	CASSFLGGSGVQYF
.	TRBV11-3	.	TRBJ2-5	TGTGCCAGCAGCTTGGAAGGGACGTCTCCGACCCAGTACTTC	CASSLEGTSPTQYF
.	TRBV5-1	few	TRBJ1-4	TGCGCCAGCAGCGCTGCGGCGGGGAGTGAAAAACTGTTTTTT	CASSAAAGSEKLFF
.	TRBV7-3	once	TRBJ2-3	TGTGCCAGCAGCTTAAGAATTGGGGGCGCAACCGATACGCAGTATTTT	CASSLRIGGATDTQYF
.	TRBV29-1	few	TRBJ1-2	TGCAGCGTTGGACGTTATGAGACTGGCTACACCTTC	CSVGRYETGYTF
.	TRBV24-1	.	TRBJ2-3	TGTGCCACCAGTGATGCTGCGGGGCAGGCGGTAGATACGCAGTATTTT	CATSDAAGQAVDTQYF
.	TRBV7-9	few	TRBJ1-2	TGTGCCAGCAGCCATAGGACAGCCACAAATGGCTACACCTTC	CASSHRTATNGYTF
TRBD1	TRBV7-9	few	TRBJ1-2	TGTGCCAGCAGCTTAGGGACAGGGTTTGGCTACACCTTC	CASSLGTGFGYTF
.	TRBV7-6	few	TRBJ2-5	TGTGCCAGCAGCTTAGTGAGGCTGGAGACCCAGTACTTC	CASSLVRLETQYF
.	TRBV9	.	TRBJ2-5	TGTGCCAGCAGCGTAGGATATGAGACCCAGTACTTC	CASSVGYETQYF
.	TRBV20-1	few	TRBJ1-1	TGCAGTGCTTCAGCGGCAGGGGCTTACACTGAAGCTTTCTTT	CSASAAGAYTEAFF
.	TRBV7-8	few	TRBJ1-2	TGTGCCAGCAGCTTGGGTTTCGGGGAGGTTTTGGGCTATGGCTACACCTTC	CASSLGFGEVLGYGYTF
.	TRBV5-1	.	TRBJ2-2	TGCGCCAGCAGAGCAGGGTCGGACGGGGAGCTGTTTTTT	CASRAGSDGELFF
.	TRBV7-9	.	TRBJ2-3	TGTGCCAGCAGCCCCGGTCGGGGTTTAATTAGCACAGATACGCAGTATTTT	CASSPGRGLISTDTQYF
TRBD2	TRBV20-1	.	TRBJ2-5	TGCAGTGCTAGAGGTGAAGGACTAGCTTGGCAGACCCAGTACTTC	CSARGEGLAWQTQYF
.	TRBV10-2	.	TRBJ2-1	TGCGCCAGCAGTGAGACAACTAGGAGCGAGCAGTTCTTC	CASSETTRSEQFF
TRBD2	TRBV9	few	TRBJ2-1	TGTGCCAGCAGCGTCGCCGACCCCCGACTAGCGGGAGGGATGTACAATGAGCAGTTCTTC	CASSVADPRLAGGMYNEQFF
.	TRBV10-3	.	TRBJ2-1	TGTGCCATCTCGGGTTTTGAAGGTGATGAGCAGTTCTTC	CAISGFEGDEQFF
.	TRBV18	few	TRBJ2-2	TGTGCCAGCTCGCCTCAGTTGGCCCAGGGCACCGGGGAGCTGTTTTTT	CASSPQLAQGTGELFF
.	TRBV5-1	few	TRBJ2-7	TGCGCCAGCAGTCAAGACTGGAGTCGAGAGCAGTACTTC	CASSQDWSREQYF
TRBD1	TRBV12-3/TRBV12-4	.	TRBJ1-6	TGTGCCAGCAGTTTTCCGGGAACAGGGGATTCACCCCTCCACTTT	CASSFPGTGDSPLHF
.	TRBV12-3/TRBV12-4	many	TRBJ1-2	TGTGCCAGCCGGGTAGGGAACAATTATGGCTACACCTTC	CASRVGNNYGYTF
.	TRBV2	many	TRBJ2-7	TGTGCCAGCAGTCCTCTCGGCGAGCAGTACTTC	CASSPLGEQYF
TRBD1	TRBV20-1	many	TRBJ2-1	TGCAGTGCCTCGACAGGGCTATACAATGAGCAGTTCTTC	CSASTGLYNEQFF
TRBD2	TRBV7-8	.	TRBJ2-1	TGTGCCAGCAGCCAAGATTCGGGCGGGAGAAGAAAGTTCTTC	CASSQDSGGRRKFF
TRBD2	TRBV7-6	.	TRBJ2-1	TGTGCCAGCAGCTTAGTGTCTAGCGGGAGGGCCGTCGGTGAGCAGTTCTTC	CASSLVSSGRAVGEQFF
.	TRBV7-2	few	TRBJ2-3	TGTGCCAGCAGCTATCAACCGGGAGGAACAGGGTCAGATACGCAGTATTTT	CASSYQPGGTGSDTQYF
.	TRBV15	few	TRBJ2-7	TGTGCCACCAGCAGAGATCCCGGGACGCCGGGTGGTACCGAGCAGTACTTC	CATSRDPGTPGGTEQYF
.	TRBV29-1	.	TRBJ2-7	TGCAGCGTTGAAGATGCAGAGAGACAGGCCCCCTACGAGCAGTACTTC	CSVEDAERQAPYEQYF
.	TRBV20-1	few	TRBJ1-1	TGCAGTGCCCGGGGGTCGAGGACTGAAGCTTTCTTT	CSARGSRTEAFF
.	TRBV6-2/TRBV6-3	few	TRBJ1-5	TGTGCCACCCGGGATAACAATCAGCCCCAGCATTTT	CATRDNNQPQHF
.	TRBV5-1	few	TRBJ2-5	TGCGCCAGCAGCTTGGAATATGGGGGTGGCCAAGAGACCCAGTACTTC	CASSLEYGGGQETQYF
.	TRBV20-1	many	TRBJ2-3	TGCAGTGCCACCATCCACGCCACAGATACGCAGTATTTT	CSATIHATDTQYF
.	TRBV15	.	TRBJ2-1	TGTGCCACCAGCCCCCAGGGTTCCTACAATGAGCAGTTCTTC	CATSPQGSYNEQFF
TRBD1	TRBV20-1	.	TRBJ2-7	TGCAGTGCTAGACGCTCCGGGACAGGGTCTTCCGAGCAGTACTTC	CSARRSGTGSSEQYF
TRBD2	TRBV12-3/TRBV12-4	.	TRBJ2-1	TGTGCCAGCATTGGACTAGCGGGAGGGGGGGTTTACAATGAGCAGTTCTTC	CASIGLAGGGVYNEQFF
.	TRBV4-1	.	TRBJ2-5	TGCGCCAGCAGCCAAGAAGGGGCCCAAGGACGCCATATTTTAGAGACCCAGTACTTC	CASSQEGAQGRHILETQYF